One sample yielded the 28 T cell receptor beta chains listed below, sequenced in a study of vaccination effects on CD4 cells after COVID-19. Antigen-specific CD4+ T cells were expanded (with viral peptide pools) by the ViraFEST assay ahead of sequencing. Subsequent to a culture period of more than 9 days, CD4+ T cells were isolated. Nucleocapsid antibodies were negative in the vaccine recipients, who had never had SARS-CoV-2 infection. Clones were sequenced by immunoSEQ multiplex PCR, and TCRdb holds only the in-frame ones, with some missing. The table records about 70,000 clones, approximately 80% of them present only once. These receptors have no identified antigens. The material sequenced was CD4+ T cells from PBMCs cultured with SARS-CoV-2 spike peptides, taken before COVID-19 vaccination. Receptors originate from a human donor who received a COVID-19 vaccine.

This chain links TRBV9 with TRBJ1-2, with D unresolved. Germline loops: CDR1 SGDLS, CDR2 YYNGEE. Trimming took off 0 bases at V and 5 bases at J, with 11 bases between the two ends. The CDR3 extends over 14 amino acids. The CDR3 spells CASSVAGSDYGYTF. The CDR3, as DNA: TGTGCCAGCAGCGTAGCGGGGAGCGATTATGGCTACACCTTC. The full variable domain, rest sourced from reference TRBV9 and TRBJ1-2, is DSGVTQTPKHLITATGQRVTLRCSPRSGDLSVYWYQQSLDQGLQFLIQYYNGEERAKGNILERFSAQQFPDLHSELNLSSLELGDSALYFCASSVAGSDYGYTFGSGTRLTVV.

The rearrangement uses TRBV7-3 and TRBJ2-3; D is possibly TRBD2 (6 bases). With 4 bases removed from V and 2 bases from J, the gap between germline ends came to 10 bases. The V gene's germline CDR1 is SGHTA and CDR2 FQGTGA. This CDR3 comprises 14 residues. The CDR3 coding sequence is TGTGCCAGCAGCTCAGGGACTTCCACAGATACGCAGTATTTT. This translates into CASSSGTSTDTQYF.

The chain employs TRBV24-1 and TRBJ2-3; 7 bases match TRBD1. The V segment lost 9 bases and the J segment 2 bases; nucleotides outside the gene matches: 10. The germline V gene has CDR1 KGHDR and CDR2 SFDVKD. This CDR3 has 15 residues. CDR3 nucleotide sequence: TGTGCCACCTCCCCGACAGGGACCTTCACAGATACGCAGTATTTT. Its protein is CATSPTGTFTDTQYF.

The chain couples TRBV21-1 to TRBJ2-2; TRBD2 was called by the table and not checked on the DNA. TRBV21-1 is a pseudogene locus. The length of the CDR3 is 16 residues. CDR3 region: CASTLVGTRNTGELFF. The CDR3 coding sequence is TGTGCCAGCACCCTAGTGGGGACTCGGAACACCGGGGAGCTGTTTTTT.

The J gene is TRBJ1-1, the V gene TRBV20-1, with 9 nucleotides matching TRBD1. Germline CDR1 is DFQATT and CDR2 is SNEGSKA (reference sequence). This CDR3 is 10 amino acids long. J lost 10 bases, V lost 6 bases, and 3 bases had no gene match. In DNA form, the CDR3 reads TGCAGTGCCCAGGACAGGGGAGCTTTCTTT. Protein: CSAQDRGAFF.

The count of this clone is one. The V gene is TRBV5-1, the J gene TRBJ2-7; D is unclear. V was clipped by 5 bases and J by 6 bases, with 12 bases between them. Germline lookup yields CDR1 SGHRS and CDR2 YFSETQ. The CDR3 spans 12 residues. This chain's CDR3 is CASRAPTGEQYV. The CDR3 DNA is TGCGCCAGCAGAGCCCCCACCGGCGAGCAGTACGTC.

Remarks on this clone: Germline and junction disagree at one end, which may indicate a read error. The V gene is TRBV7-9, the J gene TRBJ1-6, with D hard to call. CDR3 length equals 13 residues. The germline CDR1 and CDR2 sequences are SEHNR and FQNEAQ (reference sequence). CDR3 in DNA: TGTGCCAGCAGTTTAGGCAGCGATTCACCCCTCCACTTT. The encoded protein is CASSLGSDSPLHF.

V is TRBV30 and J is TRBJ2-5; 8 bases are shared with TRBD2. The trim removed 4 bases at V and 5 bases at J, leaving 12 bases unmatched. Per germline, CDR1 GTSNPN and CDR2 SVGIG (reference sequence). This CDR3 is built from 15 residues. In DNA form, the CDR3 reads TGTGCCTGGACCCAGCGGGGGTACACTTCGGAGACCCAGTACTTC. Translating gives CAWTQRGYTSETQYF.

This chain joins TRBV5-4 and TRBJ2-1; D unresolved. CDR1 is SGHNT, CDR2 YYREEE, per germline (reference sequence). The CDR3 runs 16 residues. V was trimmed by 2 bases and J by 2 bases, leaving 14 bases between them. In DNA form, the CDR3 reads TGTGCCAGCAGCTTACCTCTCCTTGGGCCCTACAATGAGCAGTTCTTC. It yields the protein CASSLPLLGPYNEQFF.

The chain links TRBV18 to TRBJ1-1; D call uncertain. Germline assignment: CDR1 KGHSH and CDR2 LQKENI. This CDR3 spans 12 amino acids. The V end lost 2 bases, the J end lost 8 bases, and 9 bases lay between the germline ends. In nucleotides, the CDR3 is TGTGCCAGCTCACCAAGTGAAACAGAAGCTTTCTTT. It translates to CASSPSETEAFF.

The chain carries TRBV4-3 and TRBJ1-1; D gene uncertain. V was trimmed by 3 bases and J by 0 bases, leaving 17 bases between them. CDR3 length: 17 residues. The germline CDR1 and CDR2 sequences are LGHNA and YSLEER. The CDR3 protein is CASSQATMNTVNTEAFF. The CDR3 nucleotides read TGCGCCAGCAGCCAGGCGACCATGAACACGGTGAACACTGAAGCTTTCTTT.

Remarks on this clone: The identical CDR3 is also encoded by other nucleotide sequences in the sample. The V gene is TRBV9, the J gene TRBJ1-1; D is possibly TRBD1 (5 bases). The V gene's germline CDR1 is SGDLS and CDR2 YYNGEE. V was clipped by 2 bases and J by 2 bases, with 7 bases between them. The CDR3 totals 13 residues. CDR3 sequence: CASSVDSNTEAFF. CDR3 nucleotide sequence: TGTGCCAGCAGCGTTGACAGCAACACTGAAGCTTTCTTT.

The chain combines TRBV29-1 with TRBJ2-7; 11 bases are a match to TRBD2. The CDR3 consists of 15 residues. CDR1 SQVTM and CDR2 ANQGSEA come from the germline V gene. Losses at the gene ends were 0 bases for V and 12 bases for J; bases not matched to a gene: 13. The chain's CDR3 is CSVEESASGGRIGYV. In DNA, the CDR3 is TGCAGCGTTGAAGAGTCGGCTAGCGGGGGGAGAATCGGGTACGTC.

This rearrangement joins TRBV2 to TRBJ1-4, with unresolved D. Germline lookup yields CDR1 SNHLY and CDR2 FYNNEI. The V end was cut by 6 bases, the J end by 6 bases, with 17 bases between. The CDR3 covers 15 residues. CDR3 nucleotides: TGTGCCAGCAGGGATTATTTTATTGGTGATGAAAAACTGTTTTTT. Residues: CASRDYFIGDEKLFF.

This clone was picked up one time. This rearrangement joins TRBV7-3 to TRBJ2-3; TRBD2 matches 7 bases. CDR1 and CDR2 from the germline V gene are SGHTA and FQGTGA. The CDR3 is 16 amino acids. The V gene end was trimmed by 5 bases and the J gene end by 2 bases; junction bases not matched to a gene: 10. CDR3 loop: CASSRTPGLHTDTQYF. Written as DNA, the CDR3 is TGTGCCAGCAGCAGAACCCCGGGACTACACACAGATACGCAGTATTTT.

The chain has TRBV29-1 and TRBJ2-5, with a weak D call TRBD1 (5 bases). Germline lookup yields CDR1 SQVTM and CDR2 ANQGSEA. V gave up 7 bases and J gave up 2 bases, with 11 bases separating them. The CDR3 extends over 12 amino acids. CDR3 sequence (DNA): TGCAGCGCAAACGACAGTCAAGAGACCCAGTACTTC. This codes for CSANDSQETQYF.

The rearrangement links TRBV5-6 to TRBJ1-2, with D possibly matching TRBD1 (6 bases). V lost 3 bases and J 3 bases, leaving 9 bases between the germline ends. The CDR3 extends over 13 amino acids. Germline V CDR1 and CDR2: SGHDT, YYEEEE. The CDR3 coding sequence is TGTGCCAGCAGCTCCGGACAGCACTATGGCTACACCTTC. It translates to CASSSGQHYGYTF.

V usage is TRBV2 and J usage is TRBJ1-2; 12 bases match TRBD1. Germline trimming cut 5 bases from V and 3 bases from J; bases unmatched to any gene: 4. The CDR3 runs 15 residues. Germline lookup yields CDR1 SNHLY and CDR2 FYNNEI. In DNA, the CDR3 is TGTGCCAGCAGTTCGGGACAGGGGGCCCACTATGGCTACACCTTC. This gives the protein CASSSGQGAHYGYTF.

This chain links TRBV10-3 with TRBJ2-4; possibly TRBD1 for D (6 bases). Germline values: CDR1 ENHRY, CDR2 SYGVKD. The CDR3 loop spans 15 amino acids. Trimming removed 0 bases from V and 8 bases from J, with 14 bases in between. CDR3 bases: TGTGCCATCAGTGAGTCCCCCGGACAGTGGCACATTCAGTACTTC. Encoded protein: CAISESPGQWHIQYF.

The chain is built from TRBV9 and TRBJ2-5; 8 bases agree with TRBD2. Germline CDR1 is SGDLS and CDR2 is YYNGEE. The CDR3 is 16 amino acids. V shed 3 bases, J shed 3 bases, and the junction held 10 bases outside the gene matches. The CDR3 spells CASSAQPGLVKETQYF. The CDR3 coding sequence is TGTGCCAGCAGCGCACAACCGGGACTAGTGAAAGAGACCCAGTACTTC.

The chain couples TRBV4-3 to TRBJ2-3; D is ambiguous. The CDR3 runs to 13 residues. Germline loops: CDR1 LGHNA, CDR2 YSLEER. Trimming shortened V by 0 bases and J by 3 bases, and 4 bases separated the two germline ends. DNA for the CDR3: TGCGCCAGCAGCCAAGAACTGACAGATACGCAGTATTTT. This sequence encodes CASSQELTDTQYF.

The count of this clone is one. The V and J genes are TRBV5-8 and TRBJ2-2, with a tentative D call TRBD2 (5 bases). Deletions cut 1 base from V and 2 bases from J, with 6 bases between. This CDR3 contains 14 residues. Germline V lookup: CDR1 SGHTS, CDR2 YDEGEE. The CDR3 protein is CASSLRTNTGELFF. The CDR3 DNA sequence: TGTGCCAGCAGCTTGCGGACTAACACCGGGGAGCTGTTTTTT.

This sequence joins TRBV10-2 and TRBJ2-7, with TRBD2 matching over 9 bases. The J segment lost 1 base and the V segment lost 7 bases, leaving 5 bases of the junction unmatched. Germline assignment: CDR1 WSHSY and CDR2 SAAADI. This CDR3 is built from 14 residues. CDR3 amino acids: CASKRSGGSYEQYV. CDR3 DNA sequence: TGCGCCAGCAAGCGTAGCGGGGGATCCTACGAGCAGTACGTC.

The table lists this clone with a count of one. The chain uses TRBV7-9 and TRBJ2-7; 9 nucleotides line up with TRBD1. CDR3 length: 14 amino acids. V lost 5 bases, J lost 6 bases, and 8 bases stayed unmatched. The germline V gene has CDR1 SEHNR and CDR2 FQNEAQ (reference sequence). The CDR3, as DNA: TGTGCCAGCAGCCAGGGACAGGGCATGGGCGAGCAGTACGTC. It yields the protein CASSQGQGMGEQYV.

The rearrangement links TRBV7-3 to TRBJ1-2; no firm D call. V was trimmed by 2 bases and J by 7 bases, leaving 11 bases between them. Germline V gene data show CDR1 as SGHTA and CDR2 as FQGTGA. The CDR3 has 13 amino acids. DNA of the CDR3: TGTGCCAGCAGCTTAGACCGGGTCTCTGGCTACACCTTC. It is translated as CASSLDRVSGYTF.

CDR3 coding DNA: TGTGCCAGCAGCTTCTTTGCCACAGATACGCAGTATTTT. Amino acids: CASSFFATDTQYF. The V call is TRBV28, the J call TRBJ2-3; D is uncertain. Trimming stripped 6 bases from V and 2 bases from J, with 9 bases between. This CDR3 comprises 13 residues. Germline CDR1 MDHEN, CDR2 SYDVKM.

The V gene is TRBV3-1 (or the pseudogene TRBV3-2), the J gene TRBJ1-5; D not resolved. The CDR3 totals 15 residues. Trimming removed 1 base at V and 3 bases at J, with 10 bases between. Germline V lookup: CDR1 LGHDT, CDR2 YNNKEL (reference sequence). The CDR3 sequence is CASSQALQSNQPQHF. The CDR3 coding sequence is TGTGCCAGCAGCCAAGCTTTGCAGTCCAATCAGCCCCAGCATTTT.

The V and J genes are TRBV24-1 and TRBJ2-5; D may be TRBD1 or TRBD2 (7 bases each). Germline assignment: CDR1 KGHDR and CDR2 SFDVKD. The germline V and J ends were trimmed by 7 bases and 4 bases, with 12 bases remaining between them. This CDR3 is 13 amino acids long. CDR3 DNA sequence: TGTGCCACCAGCAGGGGGGGAGGAGAGACCCAGTACTTC. Its translation is CATSRGGGETQYF.